The clone carrying this TCR beta chain was detected only a few times. Antigen unknown. The sample belongs to a study of CD8+ T cells in alopecia areata. About the study: Treatment of the treated patients consisted of oral tofacitinib, 5 to 10 mg twice daily.

Treatment of the sample: oral pan-JAK inhibitor, 5-10 mg twice daily. CDR1 LNHNV and CDR2 YYDKDF come from the germline V gene (reference sequence). Trimming shortened V by 0 bases and J by 4 bases, and 9 bases separated the two germline ends. The CDR3 sequence is 14 residues long. Extracted from the samples, RNA was reverse transcribed into cDNA to serve as the sequencing template. This table comes from immunoSEQ multiplex PCR, and its TCRdb copy is limited to in-frame clones, with some not included. This table holds more than 95,000 clones, 61% found once. Study findings and constraints: A great number of expanded lesional clones endured in scalp and blood during tofacitinib.

The chain is built from TRBV15 and TRBJ1-2; D remains ambiguous. The input for sequencing was CD4+ T cells sorted from blood, taken at week 4, from a patient treated with tofacitinib. The source is a human donor with alopecia areata. CDR3 sequence reads: CATSREGGAYGYTF. CDR3 in DNA: TGTGCCACCAGCAGAGAGGGAGGCGCCTATGGCTACACCTTC.